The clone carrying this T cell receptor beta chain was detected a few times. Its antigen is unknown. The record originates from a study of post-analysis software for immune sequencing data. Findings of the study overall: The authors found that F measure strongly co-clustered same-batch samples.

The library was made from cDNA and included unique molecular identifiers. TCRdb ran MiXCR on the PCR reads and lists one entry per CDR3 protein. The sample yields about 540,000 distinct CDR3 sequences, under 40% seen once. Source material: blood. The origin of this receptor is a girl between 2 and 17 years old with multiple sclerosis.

CDR3 sequence: CASRWDLNTEAFF. The CDR3 nucleotides read TGTGCCAGCAGATGGGACCTTAACACTGAAGCTTTCTTT. The chain is built from TRBV12-3 or TRBV12-4 and TRBJ1-1, with D tentatively TRBD1 (5 bases). Deletions cut 6 bases from V and 2 bases from J, with 10 bases between. This CDR3 is 13 amino acids long.